This TCR beta chain was documented in a study of naive and memory T cell subsets (dated by TCRdb to about 2017). About the study as a whole: The study applied an open-source, UMI-based TCR alpha and beta sequencing pipeline to sorted naive and memory peripheral blood T cell subsets. The functional CMV T cell responses agreed completely with IgG serology results. RNA was DNase-treated and reverse transcribed with TCR constant-region primers, mostly using SuperScript III. The paper as a whole reports these results and caveats: Clonotypes were defined as single alpha or beta chain sequences, not paired alpha/beta receptors. RNA-based TCR counts may be influenced by expression changes linked to T cell activation and differentiation. In both CD4 and CD8 cells, going from naive through CM, EM and EMRA, the Gini index went up while Shannon and inverse Simpson diversity went down. After error correction, over 95% of naive TCR sequences appeared only once, giving much steeper abundance distributions than memory subsets. A few larger clonotypes were found in naive repertoires, especially CD8, and these larger clonotypes were possibly memory cells re-expressing CD45RA. A power law was followed by TCR abundance, with an exponent that differed between naive and memory subsets but was consistent across the three individuals. No ground truth was available to validate the repertoire findings for the naive and memory subsets.

Library preparation employed UMI-ligation and nested PCR. An equimolar mix of two oligonucleotides covering both TRBC1 and TRBC2 was used as the beta constant-region primer. Four rounds of PCR, combining the SP2 primer with nested alpha and beta constant-region primers, were used to amplify the ligated cDNA. A single-stranded oligonucleotide containing the SP2 primer and a 12-nucleotide UMI was joined to the 3' end of the cDNA by T4 RNA ligase 1. The ligation reaction was incubated at 16°C for roughly 18-25 hours. PCR2 was typically performed as a SYBR Green qPCR and was stopped at a predetermined threshold so that over-amplification was prevented. Every purification after the first one was done using Agencourt AMPure XP magnetic beads. Libraries were quantified by Qubit and checked on a TapeStation, with a main peak expected near 650 bp. Pooled libraries were sequenced on an Illumina MiSeq with v2 2x251 paired-end kits, typically giving about 0.85-2.3 million reads per sample. Each sample was pooled at about 4 nM, and about 5-7.5% PhiX was included to help cluster recognition. As for the authors' bioinformatics: FASTQ reads processed by Demultiplexor were assigned V and J genes by Decombinator through tag matching that tolerated a single base-pair mismatch. UMIs were used by Collapsinator to correct both sequencing errors and frequency errors arising from PCR heterogeneity. TCRs were translated and CDR3s were extracted from the conserved cysteine to the FGXG phenylalanine by CDR3Translator, with non-productive sequences being flagged. Gini, Shannon entropy and inverse Simpson indices were computed after subsampling the repertoires to the same number of UMI-defined TCRs. Within the linear range, a power law was fitted to clonotype abundance distributions using maximum likelihood. When run on a single naive CD8 sample, MIGEC and the pipeline yielded similar UMI counts, similar unique TCR numbers and similar clonal distributions. In one analysis, naive TCRs also found in any memory subset of the same donor were removed from the naive repertoire. A set of several thousand CMV-associated CDR3 sequences, compiled from VDJdb and a published dataset, was used to search the repertoires. Using fastp trimming at Q25 and MiXCR clonotype assembly, TCRdb reanalyzed the public sequencing data and kept in-frame beta chains. Under each unique CDR3 protein, matching rows form one entry showing the most common genes and DNA. The V and J calls, along with clone size, are taken from TCRdb and not from the paper's own processing. The sample has tens of thousands of distinct CDR3 sequences on record, 9% to 9.5% of them singletons. The ten top clones hold 0.95% to 1.5% of the sample.

On this clonotype: Its binding antigen is unknown. There are no base qualities to consult, and no much larger clone falls within one base.

TCR alpha and beta chain libraries were amplified separately from the second PCR step onward. To determine each donor's CMV status, fresh PBMCs were stimulated overnight with CMV viral lysate, and IFNgamma production from CD4+ T cells was then assessed. Miltenyi beads were used first to positively select CD4 T cells, and CD8 T cells were then positively selected from the CD4-negative fraction. Cells were stained for CD3, CD4, CD8, CD45RA, CD27 and a live/dead dye and were sorted on a BD Aria II into four subsets based on CD45RA and CD27. Blood was obtained from three healthy volunteers, and the blood from each volunteer was fractionated into CD4 and CD8 T cells and subsequently into four differentiation subsets. About 110 ml of peripheral blood was collected from each donor, and PBMC were isolated by Ficoll-Paque PLUS density-gradient centrifugation. Sorted cells were lysed in RLT buffer, after which RNA was extracted using a Qiagen RNeasy kit and stored at -80 degrees C.

V ends up 5 bases short and J 2 bases short, with an unmatched junction base count of 9. Including cysteine and phenylalanine, the CDR3 has 15 amino acids. The CDR3 DNA has 45 bases and is translated from base 1. The germline V gene (reference sequence) yields DFQATT for CDR1 and SNEGSKA for CDR2. The sequenced material came from naive CD8+ T cells from blood. The sample's cell subset or site, from its label and the paper: naive T cells, CD45RA high CD27+. The origin of this receptor is a human donor in good health. In this chain, TRBV20-1 is recombined with TRBJ2-7, with 10 middle bases fitting TRBD2. The DNA sequence is as follows: TGCAGTGCTCGTGGACTAGCGGAGACCACCTACGAGCAGTACTTC. Its protein is CSARGLAETTYEQYF.